The 17 T cell receptor beta chains below come from one sample, sequenced in a study of T cell changes during pregnancy in multiple sclerosis. Assay used: immunoSEQ multiplex PCR; TCRdb lists only in-frame clones, some missing. The sample carries fewer than 140,000 clones, more than 80% recorded once. The source was peripheral blood, collected before pregnancy. These receptors came from a female donor with multiple sclerosis, enrolled in a pregnancy study.

The rearrangement links TRBV5-1 to TRBJ2-5; TRBD2 matches 16 bases. Germline V gives CDR1 SGHRS, CDR2 YFSETQ. This CDR3 has 15 amino acids. V was clipped by 4 bases and J by 5 bases; unmatched bases: 2. In DNA form, the CDR3 reads TGCGCCAGCAGCGCGGGACTAGCGGGAGGGGAGACCCAGTACTTC. Translation gives CASSAGLAGGETQYF. Filled out from reference TRBV5-1 and TRBJ2-5, the complete variable domain reads KAGVTQTPRYLIKTRGQQVTLSCSPISGHRSVSWYQQTPGQGLQFLFEYFSETQRNKGNFPGRFSGRQFSNSRSEMNVSTLELGDSALYLCASSAGLAGGETQYFGPGTRLLVL.

The rearrangement uses TRBV27 and TRBJ1-1; 7 nucleotides align to TRBD1. The germline V gene encodes CDR1 MNHEY and CDR2 SMNVEV (reference sequence). J lost 2 bases, V lost 5 bases, and 11 bases had no gene match. CDR3 length: 16 residues. CDR3 sequence reads: CASSESAGTANTEAFF. DNA of the CDR3: TGTGCCAGCAGTGAGTCGGCCGGGACAGCTAACACTGAAGCTTTCTTT.

The chain recombines TRBV6-5 with TRBJ1-2, with no clear D. CDR1 MNHEY and CDR2 SVGAGI come from the germline V gene. Deletions cut 6 bases from V and 0 bases from J, with 8 bases between. The CDR3 spans 13 residues. CDR3 residues: CASSLAANYGYTF. Written as DNA, the CDR3 is TGTGCCAGCAGCCTAGCTGCTAACTATGGCTACACCTTC.

J is TRBJ2-5 and V is TRBV6-5; tentative D call: TRBD2 (6 bases). Germline lookup yields CDR1 MNHEY and CDR2 SVGAGI. With 0 bases removed from V and 5 bases from J, the gap between germline ends came to 10 bases. The CDR3 has 14 amino acids. The CDR3 coding sequence is TGTGCCAGCAGTTACTCTTCGGGGGTGGAGACCCAGTACTTC. Translation gives CASSYSSGVETQYF.

This rearrangement joins TRBV30 to TRBJ2-3; 8 nucleotides agree with TRBD2. In germline, CDR1 is GTSNPN, CDR2 SVGIG (reference sequence). This CDR3 has 15 residues. V lost 5 bases and J lost 2; bases outside the gene matches: 9. CDR3 amino acids: CAWSKRGGDTDTQYF. In DNA form, the CDR3 reads TGTGCCTGGTCTAAACGGGGGGGCGACACAGATACGCAGTATTTT.

On this clone itself: At one of its ends the junction is not consistent with the germline gene, which may arise from a read error. This chain uses TRBV19 with TRBJ2-2, with a weak D call TRBD2 (6 bases). This CDR3 has 13 amino acids. Germline loops: CDR1 LNHDA, CDR2 SQIVND (reference sequence). The CDR3 coding sequence is TGTGCCAGTAGTTTATCCCCCAGGGACTTTATGGCTTTT. Translation gives CASSLSPRDFMAF.

The CDR3 DNA reads as TGTGCCAGCAGCTTAAAACTGGGCAACACCGGGGAGCTGTTTTTT. Translating it yields CASSLKLGNTGELFF. This chain links TRBV7-2 with TRBJ2-2, with D unresolved. Germline assignment: CDR1 SGHTA and CDR2 FQGNSA. CDR3 size: 15 residues. V was clipped by 2 bases and J by 2 bases, with 9 bases between them. Using reference TRBV7-2 and TRBJ2-2 for the parts outside the CDR3, the full variable domain is GAGVSQSPSNKVTEKGKDVELRCDPISGHTALYWYRQSLGQGLEFLIYFQGNSAPDKSGLPSDRFSAERTGGSVSTLTIQRTQQEDSAVYLCASSLKLGNTGELFFGEGSRLTVL.

V gene TRBV27 combines with J gene TRBJ2-7, with 8 bases lining up with TRBD1. J was trimmed by 6 bases and V by 6 bases; bases with no gene match: 13. CDR1 and CDR2 (germline): MNHEY, SMNVEV (reference sequence). This CDR3 spans 15 amino acids. In nucleotides, the CDR3 is TGTGCCAGCAGGACCGCACGACAGGGGTGGTCCGAGCAGTACTTC. Translated: CASRTARQGWSEQYF.

The chain recombines TRBV30 with TRBJ1-1; 7 positions match TRBD1. CDR3 length: 12 amino acids. Germline V gives CDR1 GTSNPN, CDR2 SVGIG (reference sequence). The trim removed 2 bases at V and 5 bases at J, leaving 2 bases unmatched. The CDR3, as DNA: TGTGCCTGGAGTCCGACAGGGACTGAAGCTTTCTTT. It encodes CAWSPTGTEAFF. Full variable domain (outside the CDR3, taken from reference TRBV30 and TRBJ1-1): SQTIHQWPATLVQPVGSPLSLECTVEGTSNPNLYWYRQAAGRGLQLLFYSVGIGQISSEVPQNLSASRPQDRQFILSSKKLLLSDSGFYLCAWSPTGTEAFFGQGTRLTVV.

The rearrangement uses TRBV18 and TRBJ1-4; a possible D gene is TRBD1 (5 bases). The ends were cut back, 6 bases at V and 5 bases at J, with 19 bases in the middle. The germline V gene has CDR1 KGHSH and CDR2 LQKENI. The CDR3 consists of 16 residues. The CDR3 sequence is CASSERQGAMNEKLFF. CDR3 DNA sequence: TGTGCCAGCTCTGAACGGCAGGGCGCCATGAATGAAAAACTGTTTTTT.

The rearrangement uses TRBV12-5 and TRBJ2-7, with 7 bases lining up with TRBD1. Trimming cost V 6 bases and J 6 bases; bases outside gene matches: 5. The germline gives CDR1 LGHNT, CDR2 FRNRAP. The CDR3 runs 12 residues. The DNA of the CDR3 is TGTGCTAGTGGCCTCGACAGGGTCGAGCAGTACTTC. Amino acids: CASGLDRVEQYF.

The chain couples TRBV7-3 to TRBJ2-1; 11 nucleotides line up with TRBD2. V gave up 5 bases and J gave up 5 bases; unmatched junction bases: 5. The CDR3 extends over 15 amino acids. Germline assignment: CDR1 SGHTA and CDR2 FQGTGA. The CDR3 region is CASSGQLAGDNEQFF. DNA of the CDR3: TGTGCCAGCAGCGGTCAACTAGCGGGAGACAATGAGCAGTTCTTC.

This clone was recorded once. Written as DNA, the CDR3 is TGTGCCAGCAGTCAGGGAGGTCAAGAGACCCAGTACTTC. It translates to CASSQGGQETQYF. This chain links TRBV28 with TRBJ2-5, with a possible D match to TRBD2 (6 bases). The CDR3 runs to 13 residues. Per the germline V gene, CDR1 is MDHEN and CDR2 is SYDVKM. V lost 5 bases and J lost 2, with 9 bases in between.

Comments on this clone: Mismatch with germline at one junction end may stem from a read error. The chain employs TRBV5-1 and TRBJ2-1, with a weak D call TRBD2 (6 bases). Germline V lookup: CDR1 SGHRS, CDR2 YFSETQ. The CDR3 sequence is 15 residues long. CDR3 in amino acids: CASSLDGSSYNEQLF. The DNA of the CDR3 is TGCGCCAGCAGCTTGGACGGGAGCTCCTACAATGAGCAGCTCTTC. Full variable domain (rest looked up from reference TRBV5-1 and TRBJ2-1): KAGVTQTPRYLIKTRGQQVTLSCSPISGHRSVSWYQQTPGQGLQFLFEYFSETQRNKGNFPGRFSGRQFSNSRSEMNVSTLELGDSALYLCASSLDGSSYNEQLFGPGTRLTVL.

A single count supports this clone. V usage is TRBV19 and J usage is TRBJ2-1; unclear D gene. The V gene lost 7 bases and the J gene lost 8 bases, with 9 bases spanning the gap. This CDR3 spans 11 amino acids. From germline, CDR1 is LNHDA and CDR2 SQIVND (reference sequence). The CDR3 DNA reads TGTGCCAGTAATCGGTTGGATGAGCAGTTCTTC. This sequence encodes CASNRLDEQFF.

In this sample, this clone turned up a few times. The CDR3 is CASNSGGDGNQPQHF. The CDR3 DNA reads as TGTGCCAGCAATAGCGGGGGTGATGGCAATCAGCCCCAGCATTTT. The chain carries TRBV28 and TRBJ1-5, with D possibly TRBD1 on 5 matching bases. This CDR3 comprises 15 residues. Germline V gives CDR1 MDHEN, CDR2 SYDVKM. The ends were cut back, 7 bases at V and 2 bases at J, with 15 bases in the middle.

The V call is TRBV18, the J call TRBJ2-5, with 10 bases that match TRBD2. Looked up from germline, CDR1 is KGHSH and CDR2 is LQKENI. CDR3 length equals 16 residues. With V trimmed by 0 bases and J by 3 bases, 4 bases remained unmatched. CDR3 DNA sequence: TGTGCCAGCTCACCACCGGGACTAGCGAAAAAAGAGACCCAGTACTTC. Amino acid sequence: CASSPPGLAKKETQYF.